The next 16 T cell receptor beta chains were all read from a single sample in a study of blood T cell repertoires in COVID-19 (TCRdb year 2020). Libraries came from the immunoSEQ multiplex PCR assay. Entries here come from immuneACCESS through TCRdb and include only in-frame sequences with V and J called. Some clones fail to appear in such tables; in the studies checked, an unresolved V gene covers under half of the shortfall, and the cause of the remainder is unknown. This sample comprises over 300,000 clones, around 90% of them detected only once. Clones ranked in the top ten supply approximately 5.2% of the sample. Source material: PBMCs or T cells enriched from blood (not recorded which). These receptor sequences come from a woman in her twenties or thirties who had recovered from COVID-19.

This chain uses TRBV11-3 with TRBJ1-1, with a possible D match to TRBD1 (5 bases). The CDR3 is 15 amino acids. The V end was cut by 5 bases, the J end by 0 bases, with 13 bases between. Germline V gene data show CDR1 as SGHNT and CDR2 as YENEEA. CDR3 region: CASSPGGGLNTEAFF. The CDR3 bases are TGTGCCAGCAGCCCAGGCGGGGGTCTGAACACTGAAGCTTTCTTT.

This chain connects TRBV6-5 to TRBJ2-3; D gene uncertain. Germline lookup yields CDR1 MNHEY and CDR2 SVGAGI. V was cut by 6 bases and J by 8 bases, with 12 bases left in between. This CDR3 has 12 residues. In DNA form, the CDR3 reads TGTGCCAGCAGCGCCCCGGTTGGTACGCAGTATTTT. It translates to CASSAPVGTQYF.

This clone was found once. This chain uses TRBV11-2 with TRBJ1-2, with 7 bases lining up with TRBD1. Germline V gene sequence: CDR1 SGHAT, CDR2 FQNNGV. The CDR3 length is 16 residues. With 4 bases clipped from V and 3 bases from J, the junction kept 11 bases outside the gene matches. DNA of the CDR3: TGTGCCAGCAGCTCGCTTATAGGGACAGCACACTATGGCTACACCTTC. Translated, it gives CASSSLIGTAHYGYTF. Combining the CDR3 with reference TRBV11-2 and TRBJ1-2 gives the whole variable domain EAGVAQSPRYKIIEKRQSVAFWCNPISGHATLYWYQQILGQGPKLLIQFQNNGVVDDSQLPKDRFSAERLKGVDSTLKIQPAKLEDSAVYLCASSSLIGTAHYGYTFGSGTRLTVV.

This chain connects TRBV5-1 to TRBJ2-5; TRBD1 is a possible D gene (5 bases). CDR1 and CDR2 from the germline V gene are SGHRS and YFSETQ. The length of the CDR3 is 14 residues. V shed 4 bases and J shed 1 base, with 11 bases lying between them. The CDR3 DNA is TGCGCCAGCAGCCCAGGGCTACGCCAAGAGACCCAGTACTTC. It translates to CASSPGLRQETQYF.

The CDR3 nucleotides read TGTGCCAGCAGCCCACGACGGGGGGCCAGCACAGATACGCAGTATTTT. Its translation is CASSPRRGASTDTQYF. This chain links TRBV7-3 with TRBJ2-3; perhaps TRBD2 as D (7 bases). The CDR3 has 16 amino acids. The V gene lost 5 bases and the J gene lost 0 bases, with 15 bases spanning the gap. The germline V gene has CDR1 SGHTA and CDR2 FQGTGA.

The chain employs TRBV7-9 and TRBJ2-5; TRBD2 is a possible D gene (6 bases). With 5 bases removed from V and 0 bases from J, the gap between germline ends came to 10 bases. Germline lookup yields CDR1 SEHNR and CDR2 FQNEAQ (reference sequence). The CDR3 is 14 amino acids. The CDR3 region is CASSHRDYQETQYF. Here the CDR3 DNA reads TGTGCCAGCAGCCACCGGGACTACCAAGAGACCCAGTACTTC.

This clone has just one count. The CDR3 bases are TGTGCCAGCACGAACAGAAGGGAGGTAGCTTTCTTT. Protein: CASTNRREVAFF. V gene TRBV28 combines with J gene TRBJ1-1, with D unresolved. The length of the CDR3 is 12 residues. Germline CDR1 reads MDHEN; CDR2 reads SYDVKM. V was pared by 7 bases and J by 10 bases, with 16 bases between.

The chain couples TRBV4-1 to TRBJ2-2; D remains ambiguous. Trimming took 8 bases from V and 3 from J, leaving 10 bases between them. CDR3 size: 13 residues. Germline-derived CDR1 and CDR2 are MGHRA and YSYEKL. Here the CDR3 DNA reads TGCGCCAGCGCCCCAGGTTACACCGGGGAGCTGTTTTTT. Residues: CASAPGYTGELFF.

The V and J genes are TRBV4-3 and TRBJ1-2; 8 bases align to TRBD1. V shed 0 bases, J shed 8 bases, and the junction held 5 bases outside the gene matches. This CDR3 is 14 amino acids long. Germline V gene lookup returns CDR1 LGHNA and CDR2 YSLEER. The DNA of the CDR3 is TGCGCCAGCAGCCAAGATAGTCAGGGGGCAGGCTACACCTTC. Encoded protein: CASSQDSQGAGYTF.

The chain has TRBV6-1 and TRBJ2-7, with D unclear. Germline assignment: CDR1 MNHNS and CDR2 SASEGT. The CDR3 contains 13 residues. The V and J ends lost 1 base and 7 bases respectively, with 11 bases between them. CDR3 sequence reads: CASSEEWRGEQYF. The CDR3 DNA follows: TGTGCCAGCAGTGAAGAGTGGCGAGGAGAGCAGTACTTC.

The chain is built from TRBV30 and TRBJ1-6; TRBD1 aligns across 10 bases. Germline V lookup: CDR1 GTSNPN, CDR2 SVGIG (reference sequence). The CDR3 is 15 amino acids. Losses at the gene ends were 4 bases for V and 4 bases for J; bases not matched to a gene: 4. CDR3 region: CAWNVGQGYNSPLHF. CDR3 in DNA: TGTGCCTGGAATGTGGGACAGGGGTATAATTCACCCCTCCACTTT.

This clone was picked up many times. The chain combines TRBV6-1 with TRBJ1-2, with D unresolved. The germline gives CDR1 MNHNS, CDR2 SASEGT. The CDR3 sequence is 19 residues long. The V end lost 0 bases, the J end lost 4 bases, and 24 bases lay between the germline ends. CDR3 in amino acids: CASSEAKARSTAKAYGYTF. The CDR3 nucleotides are TGTGCCAGCAGTGAAGCGAAGGCGAGATCTACAGCCAAGGCCTATGGCTACACCTTC.

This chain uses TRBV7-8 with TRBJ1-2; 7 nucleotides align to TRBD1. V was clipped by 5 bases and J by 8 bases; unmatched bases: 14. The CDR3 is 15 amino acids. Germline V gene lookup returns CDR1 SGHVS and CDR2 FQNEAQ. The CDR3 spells CASSRGSTGRGGYTF. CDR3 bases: TGTGCCAGCAGCCGGGGGTCGACAGGGCGTGGGGGCTACACCTTC. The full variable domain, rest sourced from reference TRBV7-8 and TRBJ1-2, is GAGVSQSPRYKVAKRGQDVALRCDPISGHVSLFWYQQALGQGPEFLTYFQNEAQLDKSGLPSDRFFAERPEGSVSTLKIQRTQQEDSAVYLCASSRGSTGRGGYTFGSGTRLTVV.

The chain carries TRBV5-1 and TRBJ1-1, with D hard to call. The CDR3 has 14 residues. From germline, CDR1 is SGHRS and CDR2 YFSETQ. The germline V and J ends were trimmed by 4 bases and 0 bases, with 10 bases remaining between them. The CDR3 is CASSGGSLNTEAFF. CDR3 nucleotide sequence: TGCGCCAGCAGCGGAGGGTCCTTGAACACTGAAGCTTTCTTT.

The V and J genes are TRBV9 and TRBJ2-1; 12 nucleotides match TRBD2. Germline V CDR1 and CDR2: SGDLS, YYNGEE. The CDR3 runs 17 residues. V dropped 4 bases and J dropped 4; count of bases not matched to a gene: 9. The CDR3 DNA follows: TGTGCCAGCAGCACTCCGACTAGCGGGGGAGATTACAATGAGCAGTTCTTC. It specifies CASSTPTSGGDYNEQFF. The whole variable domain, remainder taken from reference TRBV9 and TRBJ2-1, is DSGVTQTPKHLITATGQRVTLRCSPRSGDLSVYWYQQSLDQGLQFLIQYYNGEERAKGNILERFSAQQFPDLHSELNLSSLELGDSALYFCASSTPTSGGDYNEQFFGPGTRLTVL.

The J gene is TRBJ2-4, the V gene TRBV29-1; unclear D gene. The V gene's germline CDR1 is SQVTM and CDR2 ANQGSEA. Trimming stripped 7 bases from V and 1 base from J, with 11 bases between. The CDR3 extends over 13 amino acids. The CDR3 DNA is TGCAGCGCGAGCTTCATGGCCAAAAACATTCAGTACTTC. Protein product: CSASFMAKNIQYF.